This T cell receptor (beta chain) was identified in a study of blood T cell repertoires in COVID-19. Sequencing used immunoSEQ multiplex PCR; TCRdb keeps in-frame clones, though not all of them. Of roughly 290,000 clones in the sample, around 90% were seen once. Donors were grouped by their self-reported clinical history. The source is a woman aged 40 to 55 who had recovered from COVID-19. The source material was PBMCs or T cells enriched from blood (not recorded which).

The CDR3 coding sequence is TGTGCCTGGAGTGTAGGGACAGGGATCTCCGAGCAGTACTTC. Translated, it gives CAWSVGTGISEQYF. The chain couples TRBV30 to TRBJ2-7; 9 bases are shared with TRBD1. Germline V lookup: CDR1 GTSNPN, CDR2 SVGIG (reference sequence). The CDR3 length is 14 residues. J lost 6 bases, V lost 0 bases, and 6 bases had no gene match.